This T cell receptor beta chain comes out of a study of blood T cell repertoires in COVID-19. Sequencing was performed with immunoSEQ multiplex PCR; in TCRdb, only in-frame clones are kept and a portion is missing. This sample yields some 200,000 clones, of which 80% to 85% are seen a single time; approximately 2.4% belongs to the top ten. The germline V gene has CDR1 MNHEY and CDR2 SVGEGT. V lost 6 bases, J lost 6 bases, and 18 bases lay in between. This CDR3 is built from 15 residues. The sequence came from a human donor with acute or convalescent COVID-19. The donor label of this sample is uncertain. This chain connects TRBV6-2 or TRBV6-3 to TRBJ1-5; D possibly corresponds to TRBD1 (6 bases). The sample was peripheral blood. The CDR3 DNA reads TGTGCCAGCAGCCCCAACGCCAGGGGAGTTCAGCCCCAGCATTTT. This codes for CASSPNARGVQPQHF.